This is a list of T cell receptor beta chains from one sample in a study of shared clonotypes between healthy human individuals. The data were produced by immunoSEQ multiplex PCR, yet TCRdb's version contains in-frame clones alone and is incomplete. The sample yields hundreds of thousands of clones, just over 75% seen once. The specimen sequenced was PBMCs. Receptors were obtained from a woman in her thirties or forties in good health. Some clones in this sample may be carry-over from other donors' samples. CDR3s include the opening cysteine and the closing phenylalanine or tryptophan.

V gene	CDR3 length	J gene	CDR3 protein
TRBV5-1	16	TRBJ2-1	CASSSPGVSGSNEQFF
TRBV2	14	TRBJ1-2	CASTGIRANYGYTF
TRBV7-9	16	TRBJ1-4	CASSLEAGPLGEKLFF
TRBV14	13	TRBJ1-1	CASSKQHNTEAFF
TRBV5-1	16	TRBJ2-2	CASSLGQNANTGELFF
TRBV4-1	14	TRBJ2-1	CASSRTSGINEQFF
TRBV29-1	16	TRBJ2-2	CSVEGRIGSNTGELFF
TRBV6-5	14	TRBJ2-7	CASSETGTGYEQYF
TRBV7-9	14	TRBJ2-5	CASSQTRALETQYF
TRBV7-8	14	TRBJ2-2	CASSPSSGTGELFF
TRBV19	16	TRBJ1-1	CASSPRHRGRNTEAFF
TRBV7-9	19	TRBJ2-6	CASSPLGPGTTSGANVLTF
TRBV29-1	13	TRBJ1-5	CSVVQGAGQPQHF
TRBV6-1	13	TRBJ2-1	CASSEVGMGEQFF
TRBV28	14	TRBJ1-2	CASSLPGLVYGYTF
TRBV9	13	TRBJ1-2	CASSRDSGSGYTF
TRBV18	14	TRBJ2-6	CASSPSGGANVLTF
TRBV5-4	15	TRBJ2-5	CASRDRDKIQETQYF
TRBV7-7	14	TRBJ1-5	CASSLGWKNRPQHF
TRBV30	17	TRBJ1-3	CAWTGEQGLLSGNTIYF
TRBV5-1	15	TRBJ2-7	CASSLLLAGVGEQYF
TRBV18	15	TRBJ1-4	CASSPREGRNEKLFF
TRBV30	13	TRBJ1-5	CAWSYRRNQPQHF
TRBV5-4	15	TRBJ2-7	CASSAGTGAPYEQYF
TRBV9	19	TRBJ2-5	CASSPGGGGQSGYGETQYF
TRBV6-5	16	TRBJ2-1	CASSYQGLAGGNEQFF
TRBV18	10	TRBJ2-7	CARGGTVQYF
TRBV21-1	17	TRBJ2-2	CAGGLAGDEWDTGELFF
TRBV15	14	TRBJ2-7	CATSRDLGFYEQYF
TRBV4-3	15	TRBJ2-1	CASSQDNWGDNEQFF
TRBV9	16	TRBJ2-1	CASSVAPGLGDNEQFF
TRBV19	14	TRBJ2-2	CASRPGVGTGELFF
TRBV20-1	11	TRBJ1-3	CSASGGNTIYF
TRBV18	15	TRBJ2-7	CASSRGLADPYEQYF
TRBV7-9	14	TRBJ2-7	CASSRPTPPYEQYF
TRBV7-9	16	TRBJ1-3	CASSFGGARGGNTIYF
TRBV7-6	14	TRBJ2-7	CASSGAGPSYEQYF
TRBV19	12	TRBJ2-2	CASSSATGELFF
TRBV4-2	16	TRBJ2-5	CASSQTKQAGGETQYF
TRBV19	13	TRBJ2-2	CASTSGDTGELFF
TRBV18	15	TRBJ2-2	CSSSRPGQGTGELFF
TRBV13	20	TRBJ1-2	CASSLFPPGQPTTSTYGYTF
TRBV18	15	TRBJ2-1	CASSPGTGTYNEQFF
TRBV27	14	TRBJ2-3	CASKGVKSTDTQYF
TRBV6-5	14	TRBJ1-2	CASSTNTGAGGYTF
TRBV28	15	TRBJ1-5	CASSLRSGRWQPQHF
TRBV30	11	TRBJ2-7	CAWSHGYEQYF
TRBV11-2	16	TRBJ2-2	CASSLVRATNTGELFF
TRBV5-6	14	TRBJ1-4	CASSPVATNEKLFF
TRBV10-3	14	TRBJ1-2	CAISEGSTRYGYTF
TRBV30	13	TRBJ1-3	CAWSVSAGNTIYF
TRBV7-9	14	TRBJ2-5	CASGRTGKGETQYF
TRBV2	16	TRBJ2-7	CASTPGPSGSGYEQYF
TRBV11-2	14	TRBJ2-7	CASSPRGSLHEQYF
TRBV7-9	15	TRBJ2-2	CASSSLGTNTGELFF
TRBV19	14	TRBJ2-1	CASTHGYGSYEQFF
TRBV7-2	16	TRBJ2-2	CASSPRASGRTGELFF